This TCR beta chain was found in a study of OX40 agonist ivuxolimab in advanced cancers. For the study at large: Patients were given ivuxolimab, an antibody that agonizes OX40 (CD134). Six ivuxolimab dose levels, 0.01 to 10 mg/kg, were given intravenously every 2 weeks.

Germline assignment: CDR1 MDHEN and CDR2 SYDVKM. V shed 9 bases and J shed 2 bases, with 17 bases lying between them. The CDR3 is 14 amino acids. TCRdb keeps only in-frame clones here, not all; method: immunoSEQ multiplex PCR. The sample contains around 62,000 clones, about 79% of which appear only once. J is TRBJ2-7 and V is TRBV28; a weak D match, TRBD2 (5 bases). The clonotype originates from an adult with an advanced solid tumor such as melanoma, head and neck, liver or kidney cancer. Sequences were derived from CD4+ or CD8+ T cells sorted from blood, sampled in a trial of the OX40 agonist ivuxolimab. CDR3 region: CASGLAIKPYEQYF. For the CDR3, the DNA is TGTGCCAGTGGTCTAGCTATCAAGCCCTACGAGCAGTACTTC.